One sample yielded the 26 T cell receptor beta chains listed below, sequenced in a study of breast tumors, draining lymph nodes, adjacent tissues. In TCRdb, the multiplex PCR reads were re-called with MiXCR into one record per CDR3 protein. The table records approximately 130,000 distinct CDR3 sequences, 20% to 25% of them present only once. Axillary draining lymph nodes of breast cancer patients supplied the node samples. Source material: axillary lymph node tissue. Receptor source: a female donor with breast cancer. Some clones in this sample may be carry-over from other donors' samples.

A word on this clonotype: The germline gene is not matched at one end of the junction; a read error may be the cause. This chain uses TRBV2 with TRBJ2-2, with a weak D call TRBD2 (6 bases). Germline V gives CDR1 SNHLY, CDR2 FYNNEI. The CDR3 sequence is 14 residues long. The CDR3 bases are TGTGCCAGCAGCTACGGGGCATCCACCGGGGGGCTGTTTTTT. It codes for CASSYGASTGGLFF.

This clonotype has at least ten counts. CDR3 region: CASSRLAGSSYEQYF. CDR3 nucleotides: TGTGCCAGCAGCCGACTAGCTGGGAGCTCCTACGAGCAGTACTTC. The rearrangement joins TRBV14 to TRBJ2-7, with 7 nucleotides matching TRBD2. Germline CDR1 and CDR2: SGHDN and FVKESK. CDR3 size: 15 residues. V lost 4 bases, J lost 0 bases, and 6 bases stayed unmatched.

This clonotype was counted at least ten times. The V call is TRBV10-3, the J call TRBJ2-2, with D unclear. The length of the CDR3 is 16 residues. Trimming left V 5 bases short and J 8 bases short, with 21 bases between. In germline, CDR1 is ENHRY, CDR2 SYGVKD. The DNA for the CDR3 is TGTGCCATCAGTTCGATTGACGGACCAACACCGGGGGAGCTGTTTTTT. Protein product: CAISSIDGPTPGELFF.

This clonotype came up many times. V usage is TRBV19 and J usage is TRBJ1-5, with 9 bases aligning to TRBD1. V dropped 7 bases and J dropped 6; count of bases not matched to a gene: 10. This CDR3 is built from 15 residues. Germline CDR1 is LNHDA and CDR2 is SQIVND (reference sequence). Here the CDR3 reads CASMGPGQGLQPQHF. As DNA, the CDR3 is TGTGCCAGTATGGGCCCGGGACAGGGTCTTCAGCCCCAGCATTTT.

This clonotype came up many times. The chain carries TRBV20-1 and TRBJ2-7, with TRBD2 as a possible D gene (6 bases). Germline V gene lookup returns CDR1 DFQATT and CDR2 SNEGSKA (reference sequence). The CDR3 sequence is 14 residues long. Trimming removed 3 bases from V and 2 bases from J, with 14 bases in between. The CDR3 nucleotides read TGCAGTGCTAGTAAGGGACTGCCTCCCTACGAGCAGTACTTC. This encodes CSASKGLPPYEQYF.

The chain employs TRBV25-1 and TRBJ1-2; TRBD1 is a possible D gene (6 bases). Trimming stripped 5 bases from V and 8 bases from J, with 21 bases between. Germline V lookup: CDR1 MGHDK, CDR2 SYGVNS. This CDR3 is built from 15 residues. The CDR3 region is CASSPNSPRGWGYTF. In DNA form, the CDR3 reads TGTGCCAGCAGTCCCAACTCCCCCAGGGGCTGGGGCTACACCTTC.

A remark on this clonotype: Given a much more abundant clone one base away, this may be a read error. The chain employs TRBV10-2 and TRBJ2-2; D could derive from TRBD1 or TRBD2 (5 bases each). The CDR3 runs to 13 residues. Germline loops: CDR1 WSHSY, CDR2 SAAADI. The ends were cut back, 4 bases at V and 8 bases at J, with 11 bases in the middle. Here the CDR3 DNA reads TGCGCCAGCAGTGTCGGGGCTTCGGGGGAGCTGTTTTTT. Its protein is CASSVGASGELFF.

This clonotype was counted at least ten times. The chain links TRBV3-1 to TRBJ2-1; either TRBD1 or TRBD2 may fit D (5 bases each). This CDR3 has 13 residues. The germline V gene encodes CDR1 LGHDT and CDR2 YNNKEL (reference sequence). The V end lost 2 bases, the J end lost 9 bases, and 11 bases lay between the germline ends. CDR3: CASSQQGTSEQFF. The CDR3 DNA reads TGTGCCAGCAGCCAACAAGGGACCTCTGAGCAGTTCTTC.

This clonotype has a count of ten or more. For the CDR3, the DNA is TGCAGTGCTAGAGACTATAGCGGGAGGGGAGAGACCCAGTACTTC. This translates into CSARDYSGRGETQYF. The V call is TRBV20-1, the J call TRBJ2-5, with 11 bases that match TRBD2. The CDR3 is 15 residues long. With V trimmed by 0 bases and J by 4 bases, 4 bases remained unmatched. Germline values: CDR1 DFQATT, CDR2 SNEGSKA (reference sequence).

In its sample, this clonotype was seen many times. The chain combines TRBV10-3 with TRBJ1-4, with D maybe TRBD1 (5 bases). This CDR3 is 13 amino acids long. Trimming removed 4 bases at V and 8 bases at J, with 11 bases between. Germline V lookup: CDR1 ENHRY, CDR2 SYGVKD. The CDR3 loop is CAISAGEREKLFF. CDR3 DNA: TGTGCCATCAGTGCGGGGGAGAGGGAAAAACTGTTTTTT.

To note about this clonotype: This may stem from a read error, because a much larger clone lies one nucleotide away. The rearrangement links TRBV28 to TRBJ2-7; D may correspond to TRBD1 or TRBD2 (5 bases each). The germline V and J ends were trimmed by 5 bases and 9 bases, with 17 bases remaining between them. The germline gives CDR1 MDHEN, CDR2 SYDVKM. The CDR3 contains 13 residues. CDR3: CASSTGTPSGQYF. The CDR3 region has the DNA TGTGCCAGCAGTACCGGGACGCCGAGCGGGCAGTACTTC.

There are many counts of this clonotype. The chain employs TRBV7-2 and TRBJ2-1; 7 bases match TRBD2. This CDR3 region has 15 residues. V shed 6 bases and J 1 base; nucleotides not matched to a gene: 6. Germline V lookup: CDR1 SGHTA, CDR2 FQGNSA. CDR3 protein: CASRATSASYNEQFF. The CDR3 DNA follows: TGTGCCAGCAGGGCTACTAGCGCTTCCTACAATGAGCAGTTCTTC. Variable domain in full (rest from reference TRBV7-2 and TRBJ2-1): GAGVSQSPSNKVTEKGKDVELRCDPISGHTALYWYRQSLGQGLEFLIYFQGNSAPDKSGLPSDRFSAERTGGSVSTLTIQRTQQEDSAVYLCASRATSASYNEQFFGPGTRLTVL.

This clonotype appeared a few times. The rearrangement uses TRBV24-1 and TRBJ1-2; D remains unclear. V was clipped by 4 bases and J by 3 bases, with 11 bases between them. The length of the CDR3 is 14 residues. Germline CDR1 KGHDR, CDR2 SFDVKD. The DNA of the CDR3 is TGTGCCACCAGTGACCCCGGACGGGACTATGGCTACACCTTC. It codes for CATSDPGRDYGYTF.

This clonotype was seen ten or more times. V gene TRBV5-1 combines with J gene TRBJ2-7; 11 bases map to TRBD1. Germline V lookup: CDR1 SGHRS, CDR2 YFSETQ. Losses at the gene ends were 1 base for V and 9 bases for J; bases not matched to a gene: 9. CDR3 length: 15 amino acids. CDR3 coding DNA: TGCGCCAGCAGCTTGTACGGGACAGGGGGTTTGGGGCAGTACTTC. Its protein product is CASSLYGTGGLGQYF.

This clonotype has at least ten counts. The J gene is TRBJ2-1, the V gene TRBV4-1; 7 positions agree with TRBD1. Germline V gene data show CDR1 as MGHRA and CDR2 as YSYEKL. The CDR3 is 14 residues long. Trimming cost V 3 bases and J 4 bases; bases outside gene matches: 3. CDR3 DNA: TGCGCCAGCAGCCAGACAGGGAGTTACAATGAGCAGTTCTTC. Amino acid sequence: CASSQTGSYNEQFF.

This rearrangement joins TRBV9 to TRBJ2-2; 8 bases are a match to TRBD1. The V gene end was trimmed by 3 bases and the J gene end by 4 bases; junction bases not matched to a gene: 8. CDR3 length: 16 residues. Germline V gene lookup returns CDR1 SGDLS and CDR2 YYNGEE. Here the CDR3 DNA reads TGTGCCAGCAGCGCCTGGACAGGGATGAGCACCGGGGAGCTGTTTTTT. Translation: CASSAWTGMSTGELFF.

As to this clonotype: This may come from a read error, since a much larger clone is one base off. A read error is likely, as this CDR3 ends without the conserved phenylalanine or tryptophan. V usage is TRBV5-4 and J usage is TRBJ2-7; D unclear. CDR1 and CDR2 (germline): SGHNT, YYREEE (reference sequence). V was trimmed by 4 bases and J by 3 bases, leaving 17 bases between them. The CDR3 runs to 15 residues. In DNA form, the CDR3 reads TGTGCCAGCAGCCCCTCCGCCAAACCCCTCTACGAGCAGTACCTC. Translating it yields CASSPSAKPLYEQYL.

There are many counts of this clonotype. The chain couples TRBV5-1 to TRBJ1-2; D unresolved. CDR1 is SGHRS and CDR2 is YFSETQ in the germline V gene. The CDR3 length is 15 residues. V lost 0 bases and J lost 4, with 13 bases in between. The CDR3 DNA is TGCGCCAGCAGCTTGGCGGACGGAGCCATCTATGGCTACACCTTC. As protein: CASSLADGAIYGYTF.

This clonotype has a count of ten or more. The gene calls are TRBV11-2 and TRBJ2-7; 8 nucleotides agree with TRBD1. Germline assignment: CDR1 SGHAT and CDR2 FQNNGV. V lost 3 bases and J lost 6; bases outside the gene matches: 1. The CDR3 extends over 12 amino acids. The DNA of the CDR3 is TGTGCCAGCAGCTTCCAGGGGGCCGAGCAGTACTTC. Translation gives CASSFQGAEQYF.

This chain joins TRBV19 and TRBJ1-1, with a weak D call TRBD1 (6 bases). Germline CDR1 is LNHDA and CDR2 is SQIVND (reference sequence). V lost 5 bases, J lost 4 bases, and 23 bases lay in between. CDR3 size: 17 residues. The CDR3 protein is CASSYHRRGRMRTEAFF. As DNA, the CDR3 is TGTGCCAGTAGTTACCATCGGAGGGGGAGGATGCGCACTGAAGCTTTCTTT.

About this clonotype: A much larger clone sits a single nucleotide away, making a read error possible. Because the CDR3 is missing its conserved closing phenylalanine or tryptophan, this is likely a read error. The chain carries TRBV10-1 and TRBJ2-2; possibly TRBD2 for D (5 bases). This CDR3 has 15 amino acids. The germline CDR1 and CDR2 sequences are WNHNN and SYGVQD (reference sequence). The V end was cut by 5 bases, the J end by 5 bases, with 15 bases between. This CDR3 reads CASSPLAGPTGELFV. In DNA form, the CDR3 reads TGCGCCAGCAGTCCCCTAGCAGGACCAACCGGGGAGCTGTTTGTT.

This clonotype was counted many times. The rearrangement joins TRBV27 to TRBJ2-7; possibly TRBD1 for D (5 bases). CDR3 length: 13 residues. Germline V gene lookup returns CDR1 MNHEY and CDR2 SMNVEV (reference sequence). The V and J ends lost 3 bases and 3 bases respectively, with 9 bases between them. CDR3 residues: CASSLMTDYEQYF. In DNA form, the CDR3 reads TGTGCCAGCAGTTTGATGACAGACTACGAGCAGTACTTC.

Comment on this clonotype: A much larger clone sits a single nucleotide away, making a read error possible. V and J are TRBV6-1 and TRBJ2-7; D remains unclear. Per the germline V gene, CDR1 is MNHNS and CDR2 is SASEGT. The CDR3 spans 12 residues. The CDR3: CTSRPEDYEQYF. The DNA of the CDR3 is TGTACCAGCAGACCAGAAGACTACGAGCAGTACTTC.

The sample holds many counts of this clonotype. The chain employs TRBV5-1 and TRBJ1-3; TRBD1 agrees at 7 bases. This CDR3 has 14 residues. V lost 5 bases to trimming and J lost 4 bases; unmatched junction nucleotides: 6. CDR1 SGHRS and CDR2 YFSETQ come from the germline V gene. CDR3 DNA: TGCGCCAGCAGAAAGGGGGCAGCAGGAAACACCATATATTTT. Translation gives CASRKGAAGNTIYF.

Many counts were recorded for this clonotype. The chain employs TRBV20-1 and TRBJ2-1, with a weak D call TRBD2 (6 bases). The V end was cut by 3 bases, the J end by 2 bases, with 17 bases between. Germline CDR1 reads DFQATT; CDR2 reads SNEGSKA (reference sequence). The length of the CDR3 is 16 residues. The CDR3 sequence: CSARPRRAGTYNEQFF. The CDR3 nucleotides are TGCAGTGCTAGGCCCCGGCGGGCGGGGACCTACAATGAGCAGTTCTTC.

This clonotype was seen repeatedly, ten times or more. The rearrangement links TRBV6-6 to TRBJ2-3; 7 nucleotides match TRBD2. The CDR3 is made up of 13 amino acids. Losses at the gene ends were 7 bases for V and 2 bases for J; bases not matched to a gene: 3. Germline V lookup: CDR1 MNHNY, CDR2 SVGAGI (reference sequence). The CDR3 spells CASTGGYTDTQYF. The CDR3 coding sequence is TGTGCCAGCACGGGAGGCTACACAGATACGCAGTATTTT.